This T cell receptor (beta chain) is from a study of CD4 and CD8 cells across lung adenocarcinoma regions. Donors had localized lung adenocarcinoma, a non-small cell lung cancer. A single record per CDR3 protein comes from TCRdb applying MiXCR to the PCR reads. This sample carries 3,000 to 4,000 distinct CDR3 sequences, roughly 64% of them seen once, and the ten largest clones take around 18%. The germline CDR1 and CDR2 sequences are MNHNS and SASEGT. The CDR3 is 14 residues long. Sequenced sample: CD8+ T cells from the margin of a lung tumor. The chain carries TRBV6-1 and TRBJ2-1; no firm D call. The J call may be in error: the DNA end matches TRBJ2-7 better. This TCR came from a female donor with lung adenocarcinoma. The CD4 and CD8 labels of this study may be unreliable. CDR3 bases: TGTGCCAGCACCAGAGGTCTGGGTCTCTACGAGCAGTACTTC. It codes for CASTRGLGLYEQYF.